These T cell receptor beta chains were read from a single sample in a study of blood T cell repertoires in COVID-19. Measured with immunoSEQ multiplex PCR; TCRdb has only the in-frame clones, and not every one. Among 130,000 to 150,000 clones listed, just under 85% were seen once. Sequences were obtained from peripheral blood. The receptors come from an elderly woman with acute or convalescent COVID-19. Each CDR3 is given without its conserved first and last residue. Rows may omit the clone size; those that give it use once, few, many or a size class.

clone_size,v_call,cdr3_aa
NA,TRBV11-2,ASSIRQGASTEAF
NA,TRBV15,ATSRDSTSNYGYT
NA,TRBV3-1/TRBV3-2,ASSRGQSNTEAF
NA,TRBV6-4,ASSQGLNTEAF
NA,TRBV9,ASSPRTGRTEAF
NA,TRBV5-8,ASSLGQGNNSPLH
NA,TRBV5-4,ASSPEQGSYNEQF
NA,TRBV5-1,ASSSPGNSPLH
NA,TRBV19,ASRTGTVSGNTIY
NA,TRBV4-3,ASSQQGGVGSPLH
NA,TRBV7-9,ASTPAQGFYGYT
NA,TRBV6-6,ATMIVDLNTEAF
NA,TRBV16,ASSQSSRESGTEAF
NA,TRBV29-1,SVEGGAGYT
NA,TRBV5-4,ASRQDRGTDTQY
NA,TRBV18,ASSLFTAGDQETQY
NA,TRBV7-2,ASRQNDRGPAYEQY
once,TRBV4-2,ASSQELTENTEAF
NA,TRBV6-5,ASRDGLNEKLF
few,TRBV5-1,ASSFAADTQY
NA,TRBV5-1,ASSLVPAGMNTEAF
NA,TRBV7-3,ASSQDRVYGYT
NA,TRBV3-1/TRBV3-2,ASNGQGVTEAF
NA,TRBV10-1,ASSEGWAGVSTDTQY
few,TRBV5-5,ASSLTDSYSYNEQF
once,TRBV2,ASNDRDGYT
NA,TRBV27,ASSLAPAGRGYGYT
NA,TRBV5-1,ASSLGQGASYNSPLH
NA,TRBV7-8,ASSSTGHSNQPQH
NA,TRBV18,ASSPLGENTEAF
few,TRBV6-5,ASTLDMGRATEAF
NA,TRBV6-2/TRBV6-3,ASSYLILRGSSTDTQY
NA,TRBV4-1,ASSQDPGFYYNEQF
few,TRBV6-5,ASRKDSHEQY
NA,TRBV7-3,ASSLGAGGRNEQF
NA,TRBV4-1,ASSPRTGLLNSPLH